The present T cell receptor (beta chain) was sequenced within a study of control samples from healthy donors and cancer patients. Clones were read by immunoSEQ multiplex PCR, and TCRdb kept only the in-frame ones, dropping some. Among about 75,000 clones listed, about 93% were seen once. Trimming removed 8 bases from V and 5 bases from J, with 15 bases in between. Germline CDR1 SNHLY, CDR2 FYNNEI. The CDR3 length is 13 residues. What was sequenced was blood. The sequence was collected from a woman aged 40 to 50 in good health. The gene calls are TRBV2 and TRBJ1-1; tentative D call: TRBD1 (5 bases). For the CDR3, the DNA is TGTGCCAGCGGTTGGCAGGGAGGGACTGAAGCTTTCTTT. This codes for CASGWQGGTEAFF.